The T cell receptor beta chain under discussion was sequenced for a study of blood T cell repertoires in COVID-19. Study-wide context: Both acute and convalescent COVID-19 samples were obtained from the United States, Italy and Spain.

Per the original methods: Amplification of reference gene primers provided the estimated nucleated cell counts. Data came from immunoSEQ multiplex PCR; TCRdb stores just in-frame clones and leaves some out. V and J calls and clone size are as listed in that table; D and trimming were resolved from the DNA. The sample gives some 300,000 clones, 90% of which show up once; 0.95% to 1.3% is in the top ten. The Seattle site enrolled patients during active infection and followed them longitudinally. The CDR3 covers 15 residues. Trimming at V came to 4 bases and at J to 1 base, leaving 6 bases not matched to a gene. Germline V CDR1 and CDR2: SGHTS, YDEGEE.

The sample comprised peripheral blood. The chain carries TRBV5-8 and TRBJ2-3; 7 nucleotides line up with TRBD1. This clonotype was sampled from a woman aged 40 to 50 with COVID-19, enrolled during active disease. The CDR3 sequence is CASSPRGLGTDTQYF. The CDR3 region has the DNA TGTGCCAGCAGCCCCAGGGGGTTGGGCACAGATACGCAGTATTTT.